This TCR beta chain was captured in a study of response to subunit inactivated influenza vaccine. One entry per CDR3 protein, called by TCRdb with MiXCR from the RT-PCR reads. The repertoire holds 750,000 to 850,000 distinct CDR3 sequences, 18% seen once, with 9.5% to 13% in the top ten. This CDR3 region has 14 residues. V lost 0 bases and J 7 bases, leaving 10 bases between the germline ends. Looked up from germline, CDR1 is DFQATT and CDR2 is SNEGSKA (reference sequence). The sample consisted of PBMCs from blood, taken around 5 days after vaccination. The rearrangement links TRBV20-1 to TRBJ1-6; D unresolved. The sequence derives from a man over 45 who received an inactivated influenza vaccine. The CDR3 loop reads CSARDRRENSPLHF. DNA for the CDR3: TGCAGTGCTAGAGATCGACGGGAGAATTCACCCCTCCACTTT.